Sequencing of this T cell receptor (beta chain) was carried out in a study of a mutant IDH1 vaccine in newly diagnosed glioma. Whole-study context: Once 4-6 weeks had passed after radiotherapy alone, vaccination started, or it started with temozolomide cycles. Treated patients showed a male proportion of around 60%, a female proportion of roughly 40%, and a mean age of 40.4 years.

With respect to this clone: Antigen unknown.

Time point given: week 11, during vaccination. Mutant IDH1 20-mer peptide, at 300 ug, made up each vaccine dose, with topical imiquimod. Donors had new IDH1-mutant astrocytomas of WHO grade 3 or 4 (ATRX-lost). The CDR3 extends over 14 amino acids. The V gene lost 3 bases and the J gene lost 7 bases, with 10 bases spanning the gap. CDR1 and CDR2 (germline): SGHTA, FQGNSA. The repertoire was sequenced with immunoSEQ multiplex PCR; TCRdb's copy has only in-frame clones and lacks some. The top ten hold 8.5% to 9.5% of the sample, which has roughly 70,000 clones, approximately 84% seen once. This chain joins TRBV7-2 and TRBJ1-6; possibly TRBD1 for D (6 bases). The sequencing here drew on PBMCs, taken from a glioma patient whose treatment included an IDH1 peptide vaccine. The receptor was isolated from a woman between 50 and 59 years old with glioma. The CDR3 is CASSFQGPNSPLHF. CDR3 bases: TGTGCCAGCAGCTTCCAGGGGCCGAATTCACCCCTCCACTTT.